The 30 T cell receptor beta chains reported below all come from one sample, sequenced in a study of radiation and T cells in renal cell carcinoma. The sample's treatment: treatment-naive control, cytoreductive nephrectomy. TCRdb keeps only in-frame clones here, not all; method: immunoSEQ multiplex PCR. Counted here are 18,000 or so clones, approximately 59% occurring once; the ten biggest clones make up approximately 33%. Sequences were derived from tumor tissue, sampled from a patient whose treatment was nephrectomy without radiotherapy. The receptors stem from a man between 45 and 60 years old with renal cell carcinoma.

The V gene is TRBV4-2, the J gene TRBJ2-3, with TRBD2 matching over 7 bases. V trimming: 0 bases; J trimming: 8 bases; junction bases outside the gene matches: 8. The germline V gene encodes CDR1 LGHNA and CDR2 YNFKEQ. This CDR3 is built from 15 residues. Written as DNA, the CDR3 is TGTGCCAGCAGCCAAGATGGGGGGAGGGCCGGTACGCAGTATTTT. Amino acids: CASSQDGGRAGTQYF.

This clone was detected a few times. J is TRBJ2-4 and V is TRBV25-1; no definite D call. Trimming pared 4 bases from V and 6 bases from J, leaving 4 bases between. The germline gives CDR1 MGHDK, CDR2 SYGVNS. The CDR3 has 11 amino acids. CDR3 amino acids: CASSGGNIQYF. In nucleotides, the CDR3 is TGTGCCAGCAGTGGCGGAAACATTCAGTACTTC.

The CDR3, as DNA: TGTGCCAGCAGCGCAGGGCACAGTACTAACTATGGCTACACCTTC. Protein: CASSAGHSTNYGYTF. V gene TRBV9 combines with J gene TRBJ1-2; D might be TRBD1 (5 bases). The germline V gene encodes CDR1 SGDLS and CDR2 YYNGEE. The CDR3 length is 15 residues. V was pared by 3 bases and J by 0 bases, with 12 bases between.

In its sample, this clone was seen once. CDR3 sequence: CASSEDPGLAKNIQYF. The CDR3 DNA sequence: TGTGCCAGCAGTGAAGACCCGGGACTAGCCAAAAACATTCAGTACTTC. The V gene is TRBV2, the J gene TRBJ2-4; TRBD2 might be the D (6 bases). The V end was cut by 1 base, the J end by 0 bases, with 10 bases between. The CDR3 is 16 amino acids. From germline, CDR1 is SNHLY and CDR2 FYNNEI.

This chain connects TRBV23-1 to TRBJ1-2; a weak D match, TRBD1 (5 bases). TRBV23-1 is marked as an open reading frame, function uncertain. The germline V and J ends were trimmed by 7 bases and 0 bases, with 18 bases remaining between them. This CDR3 comprises 16 residues. As DNA, the CDR3 is TGCGCCAGCAATCCCGGTAGAGACAGATCTAACTATGGCTACACCTTC. Its translation: CASNPGRDRSNYGYTF.

The chain combines TRBV7-2 with TRBJ2-5, with unresolved D. Trimming took 5 bases from V and 7 from J, leaving 14 bases between them. The CDR3 loop spans 13 amino acids. Germline V lookup: CDR1 SGHTA, CDR2 FQGNSA. The CDR3 sequence: CASSLGDWGTQYF. Written as DNA, the CDR3 is TGTGCCAGCAGCCTAGGTGACTGGGGGACCCAGTACTTC. Full variable domain (missing parts from reference TRBV7-2 and TRBJ2-5): GAGVSQSPSNKVTEKGKDVELRCDPISGHTALYWYRQSLGQGLEFLIYFQGNSAPDKSGLPSDRFSAERTGGSVSTLTIQRTQQEDSAVYLCASSLGDWGTQYFGPGTRLLVL.

This chain links TRBV6-5 with TRBJ2-5; TRBD1 aligns across 7 bases. J gave up 12 bases and V 2 bases, and 6 bases lay outside the gene matches. The CDR3 length is 12 residues. CDR1 MNHEY and CDR2 SVGAGI come from the germline V gene. The CDR3 spells CASSYPSTGEYF. The DNA of the CDR3 is TGTGCCAGCAGTTACCCTTCTACAGGGGAGTACTTC.

The V gene is TRBV5-1, the J gene TRBJ2-7, with 7 bases fitting TRBD1. V was clipped by 6 bases and J by 3 bases; unmatched bases: 0. Germline-derived CDR1 and CDR2 are SGHRS and YFSETQ. This CDR3 has 11 amino acids. CDR3 residues: CASTGGYEQYF. In DNA, the CDR3 is TGCGCCAGCACAGGGGGCTACGAGCAGTACTTC.

This clone was seen only a few times. This CDR3 reads CSARELETQYF. CDR3 DNA: TGCAGTGCTAGAGAACTAGAGACCCAGTACTTC. The chain employs TRBV20-1 and TRBJ2-5; no reliable D call. From germline, CDR1 is DFQATT and CDR2 SNEGSKA (reference sequence). The CDR3 contains 11 residues. Trimming removed 0 bases from V and 4 bases from J, with 3 bases in between.

Comments on this clone: No conserved phenylalanine or tryptophan ends this CDR3, so it is likely a read error. The DNA is omitted, as the CDR3 cannot be located on it reliably, and the CDR3 follows TCRdb's listing. This sequence joins TRBV2 and TRBJ2-3; the table assigns TRBD1, which was not confirmed against the DNA. CDR1 is SNHLY, CDR2 FYNNEI, per germline. Both ends counted, the CDR3 spans 12 residues. CDR3 sequence reads: CASSDTGTAWSG.

This chain links TRBV9 with TRBJ1-1; TRBD1 might be the D (6 bases). Germline assignment: CDR1 SGDLS and CDR2 YYNGEE. With 3 bases removed from V and 1 base from J, the gap between germline ends came to 16 bases. The CDR3 has 16 residues. The CDR3 bases are TGTGCCAGCAGCGCTACAGGGATGTTGGCGAACACTGAAGCTTTCTTT. Translated, it gives CASSATGMLANTEAFF.

The genes are TRBV19 and TRBJ1-1; 7 bases are shared with TRBD1. The CDR3 sequence is 13 residues long. The junction had 3 bases not matched to a gene; V was cut back by 7 bases and J by 1 base. Germline V gene lookup returns CDR1 LNHDA and CDR2 SQIVND (reference sequence). The DNA of the CDR3 is TGTGCCAGTAATACAGGGGCGAACACTGAAGCTTTCTTT. Its translation is CASNTGANTEAFF.

This clone was seen a few times. The V call is TRBV7-9, the J call TRBJ1-5; TRBD1 aligns across 7 bases. The germline gives CDR1 SEHNR, CDR2 FQNEAQ (reference sequence). J gave up 2 bases and V 6 bases, and 7 bases lay outside the gene matches. The CDR3 spans 15 residues. CDR3 in amino acids: CASSSDREGNQPQHF. The DNA of the CDR3 is TGTGCCAGCAGTTCCGACAGGGAGGGCAATCAGCCCCAGCATTTT.

Ten or more counts support this clone. This rearrangement joins TRBV29-1 to TRBJ2-3; perhaps TRBD2 as D (7 bases). Looked up from germline, CDR1 is SQVTM and CDR2 is ANQGSEA. The CDR3 has 13 residues. V lost 5 bases, J lost 3 bases, and 12 bases lay in between. CDR3 amino acids: CSVSQGGTDTQYF. CDR3 bases: TGCAGCGTTTCACAGGGAGGGACAGATACGCAGTATTTT.

The J gene is TRBJ1-1, the V gene TRBV6-4; the D is unclear. The CDR3 runs 14 residues. Trimming removed 5 bases at V and 1 base at J, with 11 bases between. From germline, CDR1 is MRHNA and CDR2 SNTAGT. The CDR3: CASSLGNPNTEAFF. CDR3 sequence (DNA): TGTGCCAGCAGTTTAGGGAATCCGAACACTGAAGCTTTCTTT.

This clone was observed a few times. This rearrangement joins TRBV10-3 to TRBJ1-1; 11 nucleotides agree with TRBD1. The CDR3 length is 15 residues. CDR1 ENHRY and CDR2 SYGVKD come from the germline V gene. Losses at the gene ends were 8 bases for V and 5 bases for J; bases not matched to a gene: 10. CDR3 bases: TGTGCCATCTCCGGGACAGGGGGTATGTCGACTGAAGCTTTCTTT. Its translation is CAISGTGGMSTEAFF.

The rearrangement links TRBV25-1 to TRBJ2-6; D unresolved. CDR3 length: 15 residues. CDR1 is MGHDK, CDR2 SYGVNS, per germline. Trimming pared 6 bases from V and 0 bases from J, leaving 9 bases between. CDR3 DNA: TGTGCCAGCAGCAAGGGTCACTCTGGGGCCAACGTCCTGACTTTC. Translating gives CASSKGHSGANVLTF. The full variable domain, its missing parts supplied by reference TRBV25-1 and TRBJ2-6, is EADIYQTPRYLVIGTGKKITLECSQTMGHDKMYWYQQDPGMELHLIHYSYGVNSTEKGDLSSESTVSRIRTEHFPLTLESARPSHTSQYLCASSKGHSGANVLTFGAGSRLTVL.

This clone has only a few counts. The rearrangement joins TRBV19 to TRBJ2-1; 7 bases are a match to TRBD2. Unmatched junction bases numbered 9, after V lost 5 bases and J lost 5 bases. The CDR3 extends over 15 amino acids. Germline assignment: CDR1 LNHDA and CDR2 SQIVND (reference sequence). CDR3 residues: CASSSTGTTHNEQFF. The CDR3 region has the DNA TGTGCCAGTAGTTCTACCGGGACTACCCACAATGAGCAGTTCTTC.

This chain joins TRBV2 and TRBJ1-1, with no clear D. The V and J ends lost 5 bases and 2 bases respectively, with 6 bases between them. CDR1 is SNHLY, CDR2 FYNNEI, per germline. The CDR3 runs 12 residues. This chain's CDR3 is CASSWSNTEAFF. The CDR3 DNA is TGTGCCAGCAGTTGGTCCAACACTGAAGCTTTCTTT.

By its share, this clone is medium-sized. The chain employs TRBV15 and TRBJ2-5; D not certain. The CDR3 is made up of 14 amino acids. Germline V gene data show CDR1 as LNHNV and CDR2 as YYDKDF (reference sequence). Trimming shortened V by 2 bases and J by 2 bases, and 9 bases separated the two germline ends. In DNA, the CDR3 is TGTGCCACCAGCAGACAGATAGAGCAAGAGACCCAGTACTTC. As protein: CATSRQIEQETQYF.

The chain recombines TRBV13 with TRBJ2-2; TRBD2 matches at 11 bases. CDR1 is PRHDT, CDR2 FYEKMQ, per germline (reference sequence). The V and J ends lost 5 bases and 5 bases, in that order; junction bases with no gene match: 7. This CDR3 has 16 amino acids. The CDR3 is CASSRGLADGTGELFF. CDR3 in DNA: TGTGCCAGCAGCCGGGGACTAGCGGACGGAACCGGGGAGCTGTTTTTT.

The chain joins TRBV7-2 to TRBJ2-7; 10 bases are shared with TRBD1. With V trimmed by 6 bases and J by 1 base, 6 bases remained unmatched. Germline V CDR1 and CDR2: SGHTA, FQGNSA. The CDR3 totals 15 residues. The CDR3 loop is CASRSGQGPSYEQYF. Here the CDR3 DNA reads TGTGCCAGCAGGTCGGGACAGGGGCCTTCCTACGAGCAGTACTTC. Looking up the rest from reference TRBV7-2 and TRBJ2-7 gives the full variable domain: GAGVSQSPSNKVTEKGKDVELRCDPISGHTALYWYRQSLGQGLEFLIYFQGNSAPDKSGLPSDRFSAERTGGSVSTLTIQRTQQEDSAVYLCASRSGQGPSYEQYFGPGTRLTVT.

This chain uses TRBV9 with TRBJ1-2; a weak D match, TRBD1 (5 bases). Germline V CDR1 and CDR2: SGDLS, YYNGEE. The CDR3 extends over 12 amino acids. V lost 0 bases and J 8 bases, leaving 8 bases between the germline ends. The CDR3 DNA sequence: TGTGCCAGCAGCGTAGCGGGGGACGGCTACACCTTC. It translates to CASSVAGDGYTF.

A single count supports this clone. This chain links TRBV29-1 with TRBJ1-4; 7 nucleotides align to TRBD1. The CDR3 length is 14 residues. Looked up from germline, CDR1 is SQVTM and CDR2 is ANQGSEA. With 7 bases clipped from V and 8 bases from J, the junction kept 13 bases outside the gene matches. The CDR3 spells CSAGQEGSSEKLFF. The CDR3 coding sequence is TGCAGCGCTGGACAGGAAGGCTCTAGCGAAAAACTGTTTTTT.

This clone turned up a few times. At one end the junction does not follow the germline gene, possibly because of a read error. The gene calls are TRBV7-6 and TRBJ2-1; D call uncertain. CDR3 length equals 14 residues. Per germline, CDR1 SGHVS and CDR2 FNYEAQ. This CDR3 reads CASSTRVSLNGQFF. DNA of the CDR3: TGTGCCAGCAGCACACGGGTTTCCCTCAATGGGCAGTTCTTC. The complete variable domain, with remaining parts taken from reference TRBV7-6 and TRBJ2-1, reads GAGVSQSPRYKVTKRGQDVALRCDPISGHVSLYWYRQALGQGPEFLTYFNYEAQQDKSGLPNDRFSAERPEGSISTLTIQRTEQRDSAMYRCASSTRVSLNGQFFGPGTRLTVL.

The chain combines TRBV29-1 with TRBJ2-7, with D perhaps TRBD1 (5 bases). The V and J ends lost 6 bases and 7 bases respectively, with 19 bases between them. The CDR3 length is 13 residues. Germline V CDR1 and CDR2: SQVTM, ANQGSEA. This CDR3 reads CSVKRQSGGEQYF. The DNA for the CDR3 is TGCAGCGTCAAACGACAGTCCGGTGGTGAGCAGTACTTC.

The chain links TRBV6-5 to TRBJ1-2, with D hard to call. The ends were cut back, 6 bases at V and 4 bases at J, with 18 bases in the middle. The germline gives CDR1 MNHEY, CDR2 SVGAGI. The CDR3 extends over 15 amino acids. CDR3 region: CASRQTPGPPYGYTF. CDR3 DNA sequence: TGTGCCAGCAGGCAAACCCCGGGCCCCCCCTATGGCTACACCTTC.

The genes are TRBV4-2 and TRBJ1-2, with D tentatively TRBD1 (5 bases). Looked up from germline, CDR1 is LGHNA and CDR2 is YNFKEQ. V was shortened by 1 base and J by 6 bases, with 18 bases between the two germline ends. The CDR3 loop spans 16 amino acids. CDR3 coding DNA: TGTGCCAGCAGCCAAGGACTCGGGACGAACCTTGATGGCTACACCTTC. Protein product: CASSQGLGTNLDGYTF.

The rearrangement joins TRBV12-5 to TRBJ1-2, with 8 bases that match TRBD1. This CDR3 comprises 14 residues. V lost 3 bases and J lost 8; bases outside the gene matches: 8. Germline lookup yields CDR1 LGHNT and CDR2 FRNRAP. CDR3 residues: CASGFQGASGGYTF. CDR3 nucleotide sequence: TGTGCTAGTGGTTTTCAGGGGGCTAGTGGCGGCTACACCTTC.

This clone was observed once. The CDR3 DNA sequence: TGTGCCAGCAGCCCCATGGGGACAGGAGGGGAGACCCAGTACTTC. This codes for CASSPMGTGGETQYF. The rearrangement joins TRBV11-2 to TRBJ2-5; 8 bases are a match to TRBD1. Germline assignment: CDR1 SGHAT and CDR2 FQNNGV. J lost 5 bases, V lost 5 bases, and 10 bases had no gene match. The CDR3 consists of 15 residues.